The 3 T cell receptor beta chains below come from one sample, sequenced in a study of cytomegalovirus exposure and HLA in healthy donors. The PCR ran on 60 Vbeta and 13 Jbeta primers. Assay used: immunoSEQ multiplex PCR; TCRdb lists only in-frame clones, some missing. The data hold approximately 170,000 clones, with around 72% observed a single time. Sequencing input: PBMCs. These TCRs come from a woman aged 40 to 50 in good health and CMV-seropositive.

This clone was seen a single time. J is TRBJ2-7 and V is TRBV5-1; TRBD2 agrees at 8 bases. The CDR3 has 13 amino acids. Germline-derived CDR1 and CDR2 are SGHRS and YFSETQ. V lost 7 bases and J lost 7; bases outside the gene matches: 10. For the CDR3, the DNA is TGCGCCAGCCCAGAGAGGACTAGCTATGAGCAGTACTTC. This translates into CASPERTSYEQYF. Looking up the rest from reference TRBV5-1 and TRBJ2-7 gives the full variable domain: KAGVTQTPRYLIKTRGQQVTLSCSPISGHRSVSWYQQTPGQGLQFLFEYFSETQRNKGNFPGRFSGRQFSNSRSEMNVSTLELGDSALYLCASPERTSYEQYFGPGTRLTVT.

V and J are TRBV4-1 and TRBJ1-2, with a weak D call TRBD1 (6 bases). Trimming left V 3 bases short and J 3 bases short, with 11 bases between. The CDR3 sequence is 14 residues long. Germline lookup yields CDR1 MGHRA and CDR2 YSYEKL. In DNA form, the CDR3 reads TGCGCCAGCAGCCACGTGACAGGCGACTATGGCTACACCTTC. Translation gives CASSHVTGDYGYTF.

As DNA, the CDR3 is TGTGCCAGCAGCTTGGGCCCCGCCTACGAGCAGTACTTC. This sequence encodes CASSLGPAYEQYF. The V gene is TRBV11-2, the J gene TRBJ2-7; D is unresolved. V was clipped by 3 bases and J by 2 bases, with 8 bases between them. Germline V gene sequence: CDR1 SGHAT, CDR2 FQNNGV. This CDR3 contains 13 residues. The entire variable domain, with the rest obtained from reference TRBV11-2 and TRBJ2-7, is as follows: EAGVAQSPRYKIIEKRQSVAFWCNPISGHATLYWYQQILGQGPKLLIQFQNNGVVDDSQLPKDRFSAERLKGVDSTLKIQPAKLEDSAVYLCASSLGPAYEQYFGPGTRLTVT.